The 18 T cell receptor beta chains presented below share a single source sample, sequenced in a study of Ad26.COV2.S vaccination and SARS-CoV-2 variants. The data were produced by immunoSEQ multiplex PCR, yet TCRdb's version contains in-frame clones alone and is incomplete. The data hold fewer than 400,000 clones, with around nine tenths observed a single time. Indicated treatment: some 19 received Ad26.COV2.S at low or high dose, single or two shots; a few received placebo; per-sample allocation not given. The samples were gathered on day 63 after the first injection of vaccine or placebo. Sample: peripheral blood, taken in a trial of Ad26.COV2.S vaccine versus placebo. Receptors originate from a person between 18 and 60 years old who received the Ad26.COV2.S COVID-19 vaccine or a placebo.

In regard to this clone: Other nucleotide sequences in the sample specify the same CDR3. The genes are TRBV2 and TRBJ1-2; no clear D gene. V lost 1 base and J lost 0, with 3 bases in between. The CDR3 has 13 residues. The germline V gene has CDR1 SNHLY and CDR2 FYNNEI. The CDR3, as DNA: TGTGCCAGCAGTGAAGGATCTAACTATGGCTACACCTTC. This encodes CASSEGSNYGYTF.

V gene TRBV5-4 combines with J gene TRBJ2-2; unclear D gene. This CDR3 has 15 residues. Per germline, CDR1 SGHNT and CDR2 YYREEE (reference sequence). V lost 9 bases and J 1 base, leaving 16 bases between the germline ends. CDR3 region: CATLDLEVNTGELFF. As DNA, the CDR3 is TGTGCCACTCTAGACCTAGAGGTGAACACCGGGGAGCTGTTTTTT.

The V call is TRBV4-2, the J call TRBJ2-7, with TRBD2 matching 9 bases. Germline V gene lookup returns CDR1 LGHNA and CDR2 YNFKEQ. Germline trimming cut 0 bases from V and 6 bases from J; bases unmatched to any gene: 6. This CDR3 is 15 amino acids long. The chain's CDR3 is CASSQDAGGPGEQYF. In nucleotides, the CDR3 is TGTGCCAGCAGCCAAGATGCGGGGGGGCCGGGCGAGCAGTACTTC.

The V gene is TRBV7-2, the J gene TRBJ1-5, with D maybe TRBD1 (6 bases). CDR1 and CDR2 (germline): SGHTA, FQGNSA. Trimming removed 2 bases at V and 6 bases at J, with 11 bases between. CDR3 length: 14 amino acids. The CDR3 is CASSLTGMGQPQHF. The CDR3 nucleotides read TGTGCCAGCAGCTTAACAGGGATGGGTCAGCCCCAGCATTTT. Supplemented by reference TRBV7-2 and TRBJ1-5, the full variable domain reads GAGVSQSPSNKVTEKGKDVELRCDPISGHTALYWYRQSLGQGLEFLIYFQGNSAPDKSGLPSDRFSAERTGGSVSTLTIQRTQQEDSAVYLCASSLTGMGQPQHFGDGTRLSIL.

The rearrangement joins TRBV3-1 (or the pseudogene TRBV3-2) to TRBJ2-3; D is undetermined. The CDR3 length is 15 residues. The V gene's germline CDR1 is LGHDT and CDR2 YNNKEL (reference sequence). Trimming cost V 1 base and J 6 bases, with 14 bases left between them. The DNA of the CDR3 is TGTGCCAGCAGCCAAGTTGTGGCCAGGTCCGATACGCAGTATTTT. Its protein product is CASSQVVARSDTQYF.

This chain links TRBV11-2 with TRBJ2-1; a weak D match, TRBD2 (6 bases). There are 15 residues in the CDR3. From germline, CDR1 is SGHAT and CDR2 FQNNGV. V was clipped by 0 bases and J by 6 bases, with 12 bases between them. CDR3 sequence (DNA): TGTGCCAGCAGCTTAGATTTGGCGGGATCCAATGAGCAGTTCTTC. Translation: CASSLDLAGSNEQFF.

The chain carries TRBV5-1 and TRBJ2-7, with unresolved D. This CDR3 is built from 12 residues. V dropped 3 bases and J dropped 4 bases, with 8 bases sitting between them. Germline-derived CDR1 and CDR2 are SGHRS and YFSETQ. CDR3 sequence reads: CASSSNGYEQYF. Here the CDR3 DNA reads TGCGCCAGCAGCTCGAACGGGTACGAGCAGTACTTC.

The chain is built from TRBV27 and TRBJ1-1; perhaps TRBD1 as D (5 bases). Germline-derived CDR1 and CDR2 are MNHEY and SMNVEV (reference sequence). CDR3 size: 14 residues. The V end lost 4 bases, the J end lost 6 bases, and 15 bases lay between the germline ends. CDR3 in DNA: TGTGCCAGCAGTTCCCACTTTCAGGGAGCTGAAGCTTTCTTT. This codes for CASSSHFQGAEAFF.

V gene TRBV4-1 combines with J gene TRBJ1-2; D might be TRBD1 (6 bases). The V end was cut by 4 bases, the J end by 0 bases, with 9 bases between. Germline values: CDR1 MGHRA, CDR2 YSYEKL. The CDR3 has 14 amino acids. This chain's CDR3 is CASSPTGTNYGYTF. CDR3 in DNA: TGCGCCAGCAGCCCTACAGGGACTAACTATGGCTACACCTTC.

This chain links TRBV28 with TRBJ1-2; TRBD1 matches at 11 bases. CDR3 size: 16 residues. V gave up 5 bases and J gave up 5 bases; unmatched junction bases: 10. CDR1 MDHEN and CDR2 SYDVKM come from the germline V gene. CDR3 residues: CASSIGQGALRYGYTF. CDR3 DNA: TGTGCCAGCAGTATCGGACAGGGGGCGCTTCGATATGGCTACACCTTC.

The chain uses TRBV5-1 and TRBJ2-1; D is perhaps TRBD2 (5 bases). From germline, CDR1 is SGHRS and CDR2 YFSETQ. Deletions cut 4 bases from V and 7 bases from J, with 18 bases between. The CDR3 runs to 15 residues. CDR3 nucleotides: TGCGCCAGCAGCCCGGTGGACCGGAGGTTAAATGAGCAGTTCTTC. Protein: CASSPVDRRLNEQFF.

V usage is TRBV12-3 or TRBV12-4 and J usage is TRBJ1-6, with D unclear. There are 13 residues in the CDR3. V shed 3 bases and J shed 9 bases, with 9 bases lying between them. The CDR3 is CASSFSPSSPLHF. The CDR3 nucleotides read TGTGCCAGCAGTTTTAGCCCATCTTCACCCCTCCACTTT.

This chain links TRBV6-5 with TRBJ1-2; 10 bases align to TRBD1. J was trimmed by 5 bases and V by 8 bases; bases with no gene match: 5. Germline CDR1 is MNHEY and CDR2 is SVGAGI. The CDR3 length is 13 residues. In nucleotides, the CDR3 is TGTGCCAGCCAGACAGGGGGCACATATGGCTACACCTTC. Amino acid sequence: CASQTGGTYGYTF.

V is TRBV6-6 and J is TRBJ1-2; 9 bases agree with TRBD1. Per germline, CDR1 MNHNY and CDR2 SVGAGI (reference sequence). This CDR3 has 14 residues. V gave up 2 bases and J gave up 4 bases; unmatched junction bases: 2. The CDR3 sequence: CASSYRDRVYGYTF. The CDR3 DNA is TGTGCCAGCAGTTACAGGGACAGGGTCTATGGCTACACCTTC.

A single count supports this clone. V and J are TRBV5-8 and TRBJ2-7; 7 bases align to TRBD2. Germline trimming cut 6 bases from V and 2 bases from J; bases unmatched to any gene: 5. The CDR3 spans 13 residues. Germline values: CDR1 SGHTS, CDR2 YDEGEE. The CDR3 DNA is TGTGCCAGCAAAGCGGGACCCGCCTACGAGCAGTACTTC. It specifies CASKAGPAYEQYF.

J is TRBJ2-3 and V is TRBV5-4; 16 bases agree with TRBD2. Germline lookup yields CDR1 SGHNT and CDR2 YYREEE (reference sequence). The CDR3 is 18 amino acids. Unmatched junction bases numbered 5, after V lost 4 bases and J lost 0 bases. The CDR3 protein is CASSRPGLAGGSTDTQYF. CDR3 sequence (DNA): TGTGCCAGCAGCCGGCCGGGACTAGCGGGGGGGAGCACAGATACGCAGTATTTT.

The V call is TRBV14, the J call TRBJ2-2; perhaps TRBD2 as D (5 bases). There are 17 residues in the CDR3. V was shortened by 0 bases and J by 6 bases, with 17 bases between the two germline ends. Germline CDR1 and CDR2: SGHDN and FVKESK. CDR3 sequence reads: CASSQERALIAPGELFF. Written as DNA, the CDR3 is TGTGCCAGCAGCCAAGAGCGGGCCCTAATAGCCCCCGGGGAGCTGTTTTTT.

V and J are TRBV4-1 and TRBJ1-6; no clear D. Trimming pared 4 bases from V and 7 bases from J, leaving 14 bases between. This CDR3 spans 15 amino acids. CDR1 and CDR2 from the germline V gene are MGHRA and YSYEKL. The CDR3 bases are TGCGCCAGCAGCCCCCACCCGTACGGGAATTCACCCCTCCACTTT. This gives the protein CASSPHPYGNSPLHF.